This TCR beta chain appears in the sequencing data of a study of blood T cells in healthy people across ages. The draw of peripheral blood yielded ten milliliters from each donor. V lost 0 bases, J lost 5 bases, and 11 bases stayed unmatched. The CDR3 length is 17 residues. Germline V gene data show CDR1 as MGHRA and CDR2 as YSYEKL. Findings of the study overall: Getting older went along with TCR beta diversity per million T cells dropping roughly linearly.

There are a few counts of this clonotype. Its antigen is unknown. Next came a second PCR, run for about 7 to 12 cycles, which used a sample-barcoded 5' primer along with a J-beta primer mix. Each cDNA molecule, via a template-switch adaptor with 12 random nucleotides, was tagged. TCRdb itself ran the 5' RACE reads through MiXCR, one entry per CDR3 protein. Counted here are around 1.5 million distinct CDR3 sequences, about 31% occurring once; the ten biggest clones make up 10% to 12%. This TCR was sampled from a woman in her twenties or thirties in good health. The chain carries TRBV4-1 and TRBJ2-3; 7 bases fit TRBD1. Sequenced input: blood. Here the CDR3 reads CASSQEGRTGWGDTQYF. CDR3 coding DNA: TGCGCCAGCAGCCAAGAGGGGCGGACAGGCTGGGGAGATACGCAGTATTTT.